This T cell receptor (beta chain) derives from a study of T cells in Graves' hyperthyroidism and ophthalmopathy. TCR beta CDR3 sequences were amplified from RNA transcripts. An initial round of RT-PCR targeting the TCR CDR3 relied on the HTBI primer set. TCRdb processed the multiplex PCR reads anew with MiXCR; each CDR3 protein has one entry. The sample yields 530,000 or so distinct CDR3 sequences, under 60% seen once. This clonotype was seen repeatedly, ten times or more. As yet, its antigen is unknown. No progression to ophthalmopathy during 18 months of follow-up defined stable disease. Uncontrolled infections, other autoimmune diseases, pregnancy or lactation led to exclusion of patients. Thyroid ultrasound, orbital computed tomography, clinical symptoms, and serum thyroxine and TRAb underpinned diagnoses. Overall study results and limits: Appearing also in blood were most of the thyroid clonotypes expanded above 0.001.

The clonotype originates from a woman younger than 30 with Graves' hyperthyroidism. The source material was peripheral blood or thyroid tissue (not recorded which).

The CDR3 sequence is CATSDLRGRGNQPQHF. DNA for the CDR3: TGTGCCACCAGTGATTTAAGGGGGCGAGGCAATCAGCCCCAGCATTTT. The genes are TRBV24-1 and TRBJ1-5; 7 positions match TRBD1. This CDR3 is built from 16 residues. With 1 base clipped from V and 2 bases from J, the junction kept 4 bases outside the gene matches. The germline V gene encodes CDR1 KGHDR and CDR2 SFDVKD.